Following are 3 T cell receptor beta chains from one sample sequenced in a study of cytomegalovirus exposure and HLA in healthy donors. PCR primers comprised 60 Vbeta and 13 Jbeta primers. Generated by immunoSEQ multiplex PCR, the TCRdb table keeps only in-frame clones and is missing some. This table holds tens of thousands of clones, roughly 73% found once. The sequenced sample was PBMCs. Receptors originate from a woman aged 35 to 49 in good health and CMV-seropositive.

The rearrangement joins TRBV11-2 to TRBJ2-1, with 8 bases matching TRBD2. Germline CDR1 and CDR2: SGHAT and FQNNGV. Trimming at V came to 0 bases and at J to 6 bases, leaving 4 bases not matched to a gene. This CDR3 is 15 amino acids long. The CDR3 is CASSLEAGATNEQFF. DNA of the CDR3: TGTGCCAGCAGCTTAGAAGCGGGGGCTACCAATGAGCAGTTCTTC.

The V call is TRBV7-8, the J call TRBJ2-4; TRBD2 matches at 7 bases. Germline V gene lookup returns CDR1 SGHVS and CDR2 FQNEAQ. V lost 5 bases to trimming and J lost 6 bases; unmatched junction nucleotides: 4. CDR3 length: 13 amino acids. CDR3 region: CASSPRTRNIQYF. The CDR3 region has the DNA TGTGCCAGCAGCCCCCGGACTAGAAACATTCAGTACTTC.

This clone was seen only a few times. V usage is TRBV5-1 and J usage is TRBJ1-2; 7 nucleotides line up with TRBD1. The CDR3 runs to 14 residues. The trim removed 4 bases at V and 0 bases at J, leaving 3 bases unmatched. Per germline, CDR1 SGHRS and CDR2 YFSETQ. CDR3 region: CASSMGQSNYGYTF. The CDR3 region has the DNA TGCGCCAGCAGCATGGGACAGTCTAACTATGGCTACACCTTC.